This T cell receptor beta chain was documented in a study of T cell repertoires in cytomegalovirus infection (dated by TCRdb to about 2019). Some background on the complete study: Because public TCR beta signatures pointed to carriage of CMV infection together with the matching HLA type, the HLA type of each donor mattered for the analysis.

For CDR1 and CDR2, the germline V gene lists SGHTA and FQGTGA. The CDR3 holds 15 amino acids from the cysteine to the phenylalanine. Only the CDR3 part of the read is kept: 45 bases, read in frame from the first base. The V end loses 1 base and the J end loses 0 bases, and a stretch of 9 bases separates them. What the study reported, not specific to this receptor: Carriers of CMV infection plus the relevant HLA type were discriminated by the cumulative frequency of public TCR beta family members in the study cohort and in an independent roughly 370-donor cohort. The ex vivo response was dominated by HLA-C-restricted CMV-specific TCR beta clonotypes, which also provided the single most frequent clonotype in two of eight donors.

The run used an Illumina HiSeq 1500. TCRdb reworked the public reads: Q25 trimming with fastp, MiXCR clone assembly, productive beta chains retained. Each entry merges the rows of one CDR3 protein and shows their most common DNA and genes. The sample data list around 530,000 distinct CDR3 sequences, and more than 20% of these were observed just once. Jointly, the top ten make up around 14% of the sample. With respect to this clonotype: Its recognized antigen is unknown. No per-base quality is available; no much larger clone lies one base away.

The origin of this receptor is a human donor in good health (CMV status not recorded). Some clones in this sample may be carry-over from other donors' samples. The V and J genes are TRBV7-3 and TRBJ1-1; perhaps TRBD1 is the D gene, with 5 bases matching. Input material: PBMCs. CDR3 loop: CASSLSQGMNTEAFF. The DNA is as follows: TGTGCCAGCAGCTTAAGTCAGGGAATGAACACTGAAGCTTTCTTT.